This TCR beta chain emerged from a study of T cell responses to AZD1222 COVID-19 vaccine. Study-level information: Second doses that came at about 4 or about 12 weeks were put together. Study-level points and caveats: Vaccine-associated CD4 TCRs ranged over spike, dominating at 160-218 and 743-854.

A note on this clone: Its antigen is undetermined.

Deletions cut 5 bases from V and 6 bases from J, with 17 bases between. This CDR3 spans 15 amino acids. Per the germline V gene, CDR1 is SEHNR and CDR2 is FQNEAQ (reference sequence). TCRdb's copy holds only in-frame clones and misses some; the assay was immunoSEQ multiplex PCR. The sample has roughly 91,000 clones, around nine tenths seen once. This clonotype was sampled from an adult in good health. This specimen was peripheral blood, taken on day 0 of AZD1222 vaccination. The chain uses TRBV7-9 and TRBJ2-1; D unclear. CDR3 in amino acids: CASSPPGSSGNEQFF. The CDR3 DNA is TGTGCCAGCAGCCCTCCCGGAAGTTCCGGCAATGAGCAGTTCTTC.